Listed here are 17 T cell receptor beta chains from one sample, sequenced in a study of cytotoxic CD8 clonotypes in ibrutinib-treated CLL (dated by TCRdb to the early 2020s). The time point label on this specimen signifies: roughly 12 months on ibrutinib. The receptor library was made with the immunoSEQ multiplex PCR assay. The source is immuneACCESS, and TCRdb retained only in-frame sequences with V and J called. Part of the clones is not carried over; for the studies checked, unresolved V genes explain less than half of this, and the remainder is unexplained. This sample has about 89,000 clones in its table, and around 80% of those were observed once. The ten largest clones add up to approximately 30% of the sample. The sample consisted of PBMCs, taken after 12 months of ibrutinib treatment. Receptors originate from a human donor with chronic lymphocytic leukemia.

The chain employs TRBV7-3 and TRBJ1-4, with a weak D call TRBD1 (5 bases). Germline CDR1 reads SGHTA; CDR2 reads FQGTGA. This CDR3 has 14 residues. Trimming stripped 8 bases from V and 5 bases from J, with 15 bases between. CDR3 in amino acids: CASARGGENEKLFF. As DNA, the CDR3 is TGTGCCAGCGCCCGGGGGGGAGAAAATGAAAAACTGTTTTTT.

In this sample, this clone turned up once. The V call is TRBV5-1, the J call TRBJ2-7, with D perhaps given as TRBD1 or TRBD2 (5 bases each). CDR1 is SGHRS, CDR2 YFSETQ, per germline. The germline V and J ends were trimmed by 4 bases and 2 bases, with 16 bases remaining between them. This CDR3 spans 15 amino acids. This chain's CDR3 is CASSASGTPTYEQYF. CDR3 DNA sequence: TGCGCCAGCAGCGCCTCCGGGACCCCAACCTACGAGCAGTACTTC.

The chain recombines TRBV6-5 with TRBJ2-2; no clear D. V was trimmed by 6 bases and J by 1 base, leaving 6 bases between them. The germline V gene has CDR1 MNHEY and CDR2 SVGAGI. The CDR3 length is 13 residues. The CDR3 nucleotides read TGTGCCAGCAGCTCAGGGAACACCGGGGAGCTGTTTTTT. Amino acid sequence: CASSSGNTGELFF.

The rearrangement links TRBV6-5 to TRBJ2-5, with D unclear. V lost 2 bases, J lost 7 bases, and 17 bases lay in between. From germline, CDR1 is MNHEY and CDR2 SVGAGI. The CDR3 totals 15 residues. Written as DNA, the CDR3 is TGTGCCAGCAGTTACGATCAATCGGGTTACGGGACCCAGTACTTC. Its translation is CASSYDQSGYGTQYF.

The CDR3, as DNA: TGTGCCAGCAGTTCTGGGTCAGGGAGCTCCTACAATGAGCAGTTCTTC. This gives the protein CASSSGSGSSYNEQFF. The V gene is TRBV28, the J gene TRBJ2-1; D assignment may be TRBD1 or TRBD2 (5 bases each). CDR1 and CDR2 (germline): MDHEN, SYDVKM. V was clipped by 4 bases and J by 0 bases, with 13 bases between them. The CDR3 sequence is 16 residues long. Drawing the rest from reference TRBV28 and TRBJ2-1, the complete variable domain is DVKVTQSSRYLVKRTGEKVFLECVQDMDHENMFWYRQDPGLGLRLIYFSYDVKMKEKGDIPEGYSVSREKKERFSLILESASTNQTSMYLCASSSGSGSSYNEQFFGPGTRLTVL.

The gene calls are TRBV2 and TRBJ2-3; D might be TRBD2 (6 bases). This CDR3 spans 14 amino acids. V dropped 4 bases and J dropped 6 bases, with 14 bases sitting between them. CDR1 is SNHLY, CDR2 FYNNEI, per germline. The CDR3 protein is CASSVLALRDTQYF. In DNA, the CDR3 is TGTGCCAGCAGTGTGCTAGCGCTTAGGGATACGCAGTATTTT.

This clone appeared a single time. The chain couples TRBV6-5 to TRBJ2-4; maybe TRBD1 (6 bases). Trimming left V 0 bases short and J 6 bases short, with 15 bases between. The CDR3 covers 16 residues. Germline loops: CDR1 MNHEY, CDR2 SVGAGI. The CDR3 sequence is CASSYSSAGAGNIQYF. The CDR3 region has the DNA TGTGCCAGCAGTTACTCGAGTGCAGGGGCAGGAAACATTCAGTACTTC.

In DNA, the CDR3 is TGCGCCAGCAGCCAAGATGGGACTAGCGGGAGCAAAGAGACCCAGTACTTC. It yields the protein CASSQDGTSGSKETQYF. V and J are TRBV4-1 and TRBJ2-5; 14 bases fit TRBD2. J lost 3 bases, V lost 0 bases, and 3 bases had no gene match. The CDR3 consists of 17 residues. CDR1 MGHRA and CDR2 YSYEKL come from the germline V gene.

This chain connects TRBV7-2 to TRBJ1-1; TRBD1 is a possible D gene (6 bases). Germline assignment: CDR1 SGHTA and CDR2 FQGNSA. Trimming removed 2 bases from V and 0 bases from J, with 16 bases in between. The CDR3 spans 17 residues. CDR3 in amino acids: CASSLTPADRLNTEAFF. CDR3 DNA sequence: TGTGCCAGCAGCTTAACGCCTGCAGACAGGCTGAACACTGAAGCTTTCTTT.

The rearrangement joins TRBV7-3 to TRBJ1-6, with 8 bases lining up with TRBD1. Trimming at V came to 0 bases and at J to 7 bases, leaving 2 bases not matched to a gene. Germline V gene data show CDR1 as SGHTA and CDR2 as FQGTGA. The length of the CDR3 is 15 residues. The CDR3 region has the DNA TGTGCCAGCAGCTTAACCGGACAGGGAAATTCACCCCTCCACTTT. Its protein product is CASSLTGQGNSPLHF.

A few counts support this clone. The rearrangement uses TRBV7-3 and TRBJ2-1; 9 bases agree with TRBD2. J was trimmed by 10 bases and V by 5 bases; bases with no gene match: 6. The CDR3 runs 13 residues. Germline CDR1 SGHTA, CDR2 FQGTGA. The CDR3 reads CASSTGLASEQFF. The CDR3, as DNA: TGTGCCAGCAGCACGGGACTAGCTAGCGAGCAGTTCTTC.

The genes are TRBV5-1 and TRBJ2-3, with 13 positions matching TRBD2. The CDR3 runs 16 residues. Germline V CDR1 and CDR2: SGHRS, YFSETQ. V lost 4 bases and J lost 2; bases outside the gene matches: 4. This chain's CDR3 is CASSRGLAGTTDTQYF. In DNA form, the CDR3 reads TGCGCCAGCAGCCGGGGACTAGCGGGGACCACAGATACGCAGTATTTT.

V gene TRBV25-1 combines with J gene TRBJ2-3, with 7 positions matching TRBD1. This CDR3 region has 14 residues. CDR1 is MGHDK, CDR2 SYGVNS, per germline. Unmatched junction bases numbered 9, after V lost 7 bases and J lost 5 bases. For the CDR3, the DNA is TGTGCCAGCACTCGAACAGGGGCCGGAGATACGCAGTATTTT. Its translation is CASTRTGAGDTQYF.

The V call is TRBV28, the J call TRBJ2-6; a possible D gene is TRBD1 (6 bases). The CDR3 consists of 14 residues. In germline, CDR1 is MDHEN, CDR2 SYDVKM. Trimming took off 8 bases at V and 2 bases at J, with 10 bases between the two ends. Written as DNA, the CDR3 is TGTGCCAGCTATAAGGGGGCTGGGGCCAACGTCCTGACTTTC. It specifies CASYKGAGANVLTF.

The chain recombines TRBV7-2 with TRBJ2-1; TRBD2 agrees at 7 bases. This CDR3 is built from 12 residues. Germline lookup yields CDR1 SGHTA and CDR2 FQGNSA. Trimming took 8 bases from V and 9 from J; bases not matched to a gene: 7. The CDR3: CASRRGGVEQFF. In DNA form, the CDR3 reads TGTGCCAGCCGGAGGGGAGGGGTTGAGCAGTTCTTC.

The genes are TRBV29-1 and TRBJ1-1; 9 bases are a match to TRBD1. Germline loops: CDR1 SQVTM, CDR2 ANQGSEA. The junction had 5 bases not matched to a gene; V was cut back by 7 bases and J by 5 bases. The CDR3 consists of 12 residues. CDR3 loop: CSAGQGMTEAFF. CDR3 nucleotide sequence: TGCAGCGCCGGACAGGGGATGACTGAAGCTTTCTTT. Full variable domain (remainder filled in from reference TRBV29-1 and TRBJ1-1): SAVISQKPSRDICQRGTSLTIQCQVDSQVTMMFWYRQQPGQSLTLIATANQGSEATYESGFVIDKFPISRPNLTFSTLTVSNMSPEDSSIYLCSAGQGMTEAFFGQGTRLTVV.

This clone was seen only once. The chain links TRBV19 to TRBJ1-2, with 7 bases aligning to TRBD1. V lost 6 bases to trimming and J lost 0 bases; unmatched junction nucleotides: 1. This CDR3 has 13 residues. The germline V gene has CDR1 LNHDA and CDR2 SQIVND (reference sequence). The CDR3 sequence: CASRQGPNYGYTF. CDR3 DNA: TGTGCCAGTAGACAGGGGCCTAACTATGGCTACACCTTC.